The 24 T cell receptor beta chains listed next were all sequenced from one sample in a study of CD8+ T cells in alopecia areata. RNA extraction and reverse transcription yielded cDNA as sequencing template. Data came from immunoSEQ multiplex PCR; TCRdb stores just in-frame clones and leaves some out. The sample has about 150,000 clones; about 60% are singletons. The source was CD4+ T cells sorted from blood, collected at week 0. The receptors here all came from a human donor with alopecia areata.

V and J are TRBV7-9 and TRBJ2-3; 7 nucleotides match TRBD2. V dropped 6 bases and J dropped 1; count of bases not matched to a gene: 7. In germline, CDR1 is SEHNR, CDR2 FQNEAQ (reference sequence). The CDR3 runs to 15 residues. CDR3 sequence reads: CASSPSSGRTDTQYF. CDR3 nucleotides: TGTGCCAGCAGTCCATCTAGCGGTCGCACAGATACGCAGTATTTT.

The count of this clone is one. The V and J genes are TRBV9 and TRBJ1-6; D possibly corresponds to TRBD1 (6 bases). V was clipped by 4 bases and J by 10 bases, with 18 bases between them. CDR3 size: 15 residues. Germline V gene sequence: CDR1 SGDLS, CDR2 YYNGEE. The CDR3 DNA reads TGTGCCAGCAGCCCTGTGGGGGGCGTAGGATCACCCCTCCACTTT. It codes for CASSPVGGVGSPLHF. The entire variable domain, with the rest obtained from reference TRBV9 and TRBJ1-6, is as follows: DSGVTQTPKHLITATGQRVTLRCSPRSGDLSVYWYQQSLDQGLQFLIQYYNGEERAKGNILERFSAQQFPDLHSELNLSSLELGDSALYFCASSPVGGVGSPLHFGNGTRLTVT.

The chain has TRBV11-3 and TRBJ2-5; a possible D gene is TRBD2 (5 bases). The CDR3 is 14 amino acids. Trimming cost V 5 bases and J 10 bases, with 20 bases left between them. Germline CDR1 SGHNT, CDR2 YENEEA. CDR3 sequence (DNA): TGTGCCAGCAGCCCAACTGACTACACGCCGGTCCAGTACTTC. It codes for CASSPTDYTPVQYF.

The CDR3, as DNA: TGTGCCAGTGGGACACCCTATAGCAATCAGCCCCAGCATTTT. It specifies CASGTPYSNQPQHF. V usage is TRBV28 and J usage is TRBJ1-5, with D possibly matching TRBD1 (6 bases). The V end lost 9 bases, the J end lost 0 bases, and 12 bases lay between the germline ends. The germline V gene encodes CDR1 MDHEN and CDR2 SYDVKM. The CDR3 is made up of 14 amino acids. Using reference TRBV28 and TRBJ1-5 for the parts outside the CDR3, the full variable domain is DVKVTQSSRYLVKRTGEKVFLECVQDMDHENMFWYRQDPGLGLRLIYFSYDVKMKEKGDIPEGYSVSREKKERFSLILESASTNQTSMYLCASGTPYSNQPQHFGDGTRLSIL.

The chain carries TRBV7-9 and TRBJ1-5; TRBD1 aligns across 8 bases. The germline V gene encodes CDR1 SEHNR and CDR2 FQNEAQ (reference sequence). This CDR3 is 12 amino acids long. V lost 8 bases and J lost 6; bases outside the gene matches: 3. CDR3 nucleotide sequence: TGTGCCAGCGGGACAGGAGGTCAGCCCCAGCATTTT. This sequence encodes CASGTGGQPQHF.

The V gene is TRBV14, the J gene TRBJ1-1, with D uncertain. The CDR3 extends over 14 amino acids. Per germline, CDR1 SGHDN and CDR2 FVKESK. V lost 3 bases and J lost 2, with 10 bases in between. Written as DNA, the CDR3 is TGTGCCAGCAGCCATGGGGAGATAAACACTGAAGCTTTCTTT. This translates into CASSHGEINTEAFF. Full variable domain (outside the CDR3, taken from reference TRBV14 and TRBJ1-1): EAGVTQFPSHSVIEKGQTVTLRCDPISGHDNLYWYRRVMGKEIKFLLHFVKESKQDESGMPNNRFLAERTGGTYSTLKVQPAELEDSGVYFCASSHGEINTEAFFGQGTRLTVV.

The rearrangement links TRBV29-1 to TRBJ1-2; D not certain. Germline V gives CDR1 SQVTM, CDR2 ANQGSEA. Trimming pared 4 bases from V and 1 base from J, leaving 4 bases between. The CDR3 sequence is 11 residues long. In nucleotides, the CDR3 is TGCAGCGTTGGGGATAACTATGGCTACACCTTC. Translation: CSVGDNYGYTF.

The chain recombines TRBV10-3 with TRBJ1-2; 8 bases agree with TRBD1. CDR1 and CDR2 (germline): ENHRY, SYGVKD. The trim removed 7 bases at V and 7 bases at J, leaving 8 bases unmatched. This CDR3 region has 13 residues. CDR3 nucleotide sequence: TGTGCCATCACCCCGGACAGGGATCGTGGCTACACCTTC. It is translated as CAITPDRDRGYTF.

The chain couples TRBV19 to TRBJ2-1, with 8 bases matching TRBD2. Germline lookup yields CDR1 LNHDA and CDR2 SQIVND (reference sequence). The CDR3 runs to 14 residues. V shed 5 bases and J 1 base; nucleotides not matched to a gene: 1. CDR3 in DNA: TGTGCCAGTAGTTTAGCGGGGTCCTACAATGAGCAGTTCTTC. Its protein product is CASSLAGSYNEQFF.

The chain is built from TRBV29-1 and TRBJ1-6, with 10 bases identical to TRBD1. Germline CDR1 reads SQVTM; CDR2 reads ANQGSEA. The CDR3 covers 17 residues. The V gene end was trimmed by 1 base and the J gene end by 1 base; junction bases not matched to a gene: 4. The CDR3 spells CSVEADRGSSYNSPLHF. The DNA of the CDR3 is TGCAGCGTTGAAGCGGACAGGGGGTCGTCCTATAATTCACCCCTCCACTTT.

This clone was detected only a few times. The chain links TRBV6-1 to TRBJ1-1, with D unresolved. Germline lookup yields CDR1 MNHNS and CDR2 SASEGT. The CDR3 loop spans 12 amino acids. V dropped 8 bases and J dropped 5 bases, with 12 bases sitting between them. The CDR3 region is CASYIGKTEAFF. CDR3 sequence (DNA): TGTGCCAGCTATATAGGGAAGACTGAAGCTTTCTTT.

The V call is TRBV15, the J call TRBJ2-7; a weak D match, TRBD2 (6 bases). V dropped 1 base and J dropped 5 bases, with 6 bases sitting between them. The germline CDR1 and CDR2 sequences are LNHNV and YYDKDF (reference sequence). The CDR3 sequence is 12 residues long. CDR3 sequence: CATSRAGDEQYF. CDR3 coding DNA: TGTGCCACCAGCAGAGCGGGGGACGAGCAGTACTTC.

The chain employs TRBV18 and TRBJ1-1; D not certain. Between the trimmed V and J ends, which lost 6 bases and 2 bases, there was a span of 13 bases. The CDR3 spans 14 residues. In germline, CDR1 is KGHSH, CDR2 LQKENI. The DNA of the CDR3 is TGTGCCAGCTCCCCTGATGCTGGAAACACTGAAGCTTTCTTT. Translated: CASSPDAGNTEAFF.

The chain is built from TRBV11-2 and TRBJ2-5; 11 bases are a match to TRBD1. Trimming took 5 bases from V and 4 from J; bases not matched to a gene: 3. Looked up from germline, CDR1 is SGHAT and CDR2 is FQNNGV. This CDR3 is built from 14 residues. CDR3: CASSEGQGGETQYF. The DNA of the CDR3 is TGTGCCAGCAGCGAGGGACAGGGGGGAGAGACCCAGTACTTC.

The J gene is TRBJ2-1, the V gene TRBV6-4; D may be TRBD2 (7 bases). V lost 0 bases and J lost 7, with 13 bases in between. The CDR3 has 15 residues. CDR1 is MRHNA and CDR2 is SNTAGT in the germline V gene. The CDR3 spells CASSDSWGGPNEQFF. CDR3 coding DNA: TGTGCCAGCAGTGACTCGTGGGGGGGCCCTAATGAGCAGTTCTTC.

The chain is built from TRBV27 and TRBJ1-2; 9 bases fit TRBD1. Germline CDR1 reads MNHEY; CDR2 reads SMNVEV (reference sequence). Trimming at V came to 5 bases and at J to 4 bases, leaving 8 bases not matched to a gene. This CDR3 has 15 residues. For the CDR3, the DNA is TGTGCCAGCAGTCGTACAGGGGGCGGAGGCTATGGCTACACCTTC. Its protein is CASSRTGGGGYGYTF.

The J gene is TRBJ2-7, the V gene TRBV10-3; TRBD1 aligns across 7 bases. Germline CDR1 and CDR2: ENHRY and SYGVKD. V dropped 3 bases and J dropped 6; count of bases not matched to a gene: 8. The CDR3 is 14 amino acids. The CDR3 bases are TGTGCCATCAGTGATGAGGGGGCTACCCTCGAGCAGTACTTC. Residues: CAISDEGATLEQYF.

V and J are TRBV18 and TRBJ2-5; D is ambiguous. The CDR3 extends over 12 amino acids. CDR1 KGHSH and CDR2 LQKENI come from the germline V gene. The germline V and J ends were trimmed by 3 bases and 2 bases, with 4 bases remaining between them. CDR3 protein: CASSPVQETQYF. CDR3 sequence (DNA): TGTGCCAGCTCACCGGTTCAAGAGACCCAGTACTTC.

The chain recombines TRBV2 with TRBJ1-5, with a possible D match to TRBD1 (5 bases). Germline lookup yields CDR1 SNHLY and CDR2 FYNNEI. There are 15 residues in the CDR3. Trimming took 5 bases from V and 1 from J, leaving 12 bases between them. CDR3 sequence: CASSRDPGSNQPQHF. CDR3 nucleotide sequence: TGTGCCAGCAGTCGGGACCCGGGGAGCAATCAGCCCCAGCATTTT.

A few counts support this clone. The rearrangement links TRBV29-1 to TRBJ1-5; D is unclear. Germline CDR1 SQVTM, CDR2 ANQGSEA. The CDR3 contains 13 residues. The V and J ends lost 4 bases and 6 bases respectively, with 13 bases between them. CDR3 amino acids: CSVVDTYGQPQHF. CDR3 nucleotide sequence: TGCAGCGTTGTAGACACCTACGGTCAGCCCCAGCATTTT. Drawing the rest from reference TRBV29-1 and TRBJ1-5, the complete variable domain is SAVISQKPSRDICQRGTSLTIQCQVDSQVTMMFWYRQQPGQSLTLIATANQGSEATYESGFVIDKFPISRPNLTFSTLTVSNMSPEDSSIYLCSVVDTYGQPQHFGDGTRLSIL.

This clone was counted a single time. V usage is TRBV6-5 and J usage is TRBJ2-7; D remains unclear. The CDR3 spans 12 residues. Germline V gene data show CDR1 as MNHEY and CDR2 as SVGAGI. The ends were cut back, 6 bases at V and 7 bases at J, with 13 bases in the middle. The CDR3 region has the DNA TGTGCCAGCAGGAGTTCGATAAGGGAGCAGTACTTC. Its translation: CASRSSIREQYF.

This rearrangement joins TRBV30 to TRBJ1-1, with a tentative D call TRBD1 (6 bases). Trimming removed 3 bases at V and 0 bases at J, with 14 bases between. There are 15 residues in the CDR3. Germline V gene lookup returns CDR1 GTSNPN and CDR2 SVGIG (reference sequence). CDR3 sequence (DNA): TGTGCCTGGAGCCGGGGGGCCGGGATGAACACTGAAGCTTTCTTT. It specifies CAWSRGAGMNTEAFF.

This rearrangement joins TRBV11-2 to TRBJ2-3; D call uncertain. Deletions cut 1 base from V and 0 bases from J, with 2 bases between. In germline, CDR1 is SGHAT, CDR2 FQNNGV. CDR3 size: 13 residues. This chain's CDR3 is CASSLGSTDTQYF. Written as DNA, the CDR3 is TGTGCCAGCAGCTTAGGCAGCACAGATACGCAGTATTTT. Based on the CDR3 plus reference TRBV11-2 and TRBJ2-3, the full variable domain is EAGVAQSPRYKIIEKRQSVAFWCNPISGHATLYWYQQILGQGPKLLIQFQNNGVVDDSQLPKDRFSAERLKGVDSTLKIQPAKLEDSAVYLCASSLGSTDTQYFGPGTRLTVL.

The chain links TRBV29-1 to TRBJ2-1; D gene unclear. This CDR3 has 12 amino acids. The germline gives CDR1 SQVTM, CDR2 ANQGSEA. The ends were cut back, 4 bases at V and 0 bases at J, with 4 bases in the middle. CDR3 coding DNA: TGCAGCGTTGTCATCTCCTACAATGAGCAGTTCTTC. Its translation is CSVVISYNEQFF.